Listed below are T cell receptor beta chains from one sample, sequenced in a study of read filtering for tumor transcriptome and immune sequencing. TCRdb analysed the reads with MiXCR anew, one entry per CDR3 protein. Of tens of thousands of distinct CDR3 sequences listed, around a fifth are singletons. The sample taken for sequencing was a population of CD138-negative cells sorted from bone marrow. The origin of the receptors is a donor aged 40 or over with multiple myeloma. CDR3s leave out the opening cysteine and the closing phenylalanine or tryptophan. The D gene is left open where the match is weak. Rows may omit the clone size; those that give it use once, few, many or a size class.

>NA|TRBJ2-7|TRBV5-1|many
ASSRQNSPYEQY
>NA|TRBJ2-1|TRBV29-1|NA
SVREGVSSYNEQF
>NA|TRBJ2-3|TRBV20-1|NA
SARGQGGGTDTQY
>NA|TRBJ2-2|TRBV9|many
ASSLRPTTGELF
>TRBD1|TRBJ2-5|TRBV2|NA
AVGQGETQY
>TRBD1|TRBJ1-5|TRBV30|NA
AWSVGGDRVGIQPQH
>NA|TRBJ1-1|TRBV28|many
ASRSALNTEAF
>NA|TRBJ2-4|TRBV3-1|NA
ASSQSGKNIQY
>TRBD2|TRBJ2-3|TRBV5-1|many
ASSSLAGGLTDTQY
>NA|TRBJ2-1|TRBV9|many
ASSVEAGSYNEQF
>NA|TRBJ2-7|TRBV28|many
ASSILRYEQY
>TRBD1|TRBJ2-1|TRBV28|few
ASSTGGDRDI
>NA|TRBJ2-7|TRBV28|NA
ASRARTDSYEQY
>TRBD2|TRBJ2-2|TRBV10-1|many
ASSEKKAGGLDTGELF
>NA|TRBJ1-5|TRBV4-1|once
ASSHSQGGQPQH
>TRBD1|TRBJ1-1|TRBV15|NA
ATVVRGRGTEAF
>TRBD2|TRBJ2-1|TRBV7-6|few
ASSLDGSGGVNEQF
>TRBD2|TRBJ2-7|TRBV11-2|many
ASSSQRGFYEQY
>NA|TRBJ1-5|TRBV6-1|NA
ASSEGIISNQPQH
>NA|TRBJ1-4|TRBV6-1|many
ASSPRTQPNEKLF
>NA|TRBJ2-3|TRBV15|NA
ATSSSHRGALTDTQY
>TRBD1|TRBJ1-1|TRBV11-2|many
ASSPRPSGQGASSAF
>NA|TRBJ1-5|TRBV7-8|NA
ASSVGPGEPQH
>NA|TRBJ2-5|TRBV5-6|many
ASSSTWTDRVQY
>NA|TRBJ2-1|TRBV7-9|medium-sized
ATEIDGSYNEQF
>NA|TRBJ1-3|TRBV29-1|many
SVRGLRSESSGNTIY
>NA|TRBJ1-4|TRBV6-2/TRBV6-3|many
ASSYSRDSEKLF
>TRBD2|TRBJ2-2|TRBV7-9|few
ASSFASGGMNTGELF
>NA|TRBJ2-2|TRBV5-4|many
ASSRAGPPSAGELF
>TRBD2|TRBJ2-1|TRBV2|many
ASSSSGASSYNEQF
>NA|TRBJ1-4|TRBV5-1|many
ASSYSGTSNEKLF
>NA|TRBJ1-2|TRBV20-1|NA
SARAVNYGYT
>TRBD2|TRBJ2-1|TRBV15|many
ATSREKLGGGRNEQF
>NA|TRBJ2-1|TRBV7-9|NA
ASSLVRGGAYNEQF
>TRBD2|TRBJ2-3|TRBV20-1|NA
SAPLAGGVTDTQY
>NA|TRBJ2-1|TRBV18|few
ASSPENEQF
>TRBD2|TRBJ2-1|TRBV20-1|NA
STVPGLAGGPGEQF
>NA|TRBJ1-5|TRBV28|few
ASSLPDQPQH
>NA|TRBJ2-5|TRBV4-1|few
ASSRGLRETQY
>NA|TRBJ2-1|TRBV2|many
ASTKQGLVDNEQF
>NA|TRBJ1-1|TRBV20-1|many
SAIRDLNTEAF
>NA|TRBJ2-6|TRBV11-2|many
ASSLVGANVLT
>NA|TRBJ2-1|TRBV7-2|many
ASSPSLGVYEQF
>NA|TRBJ1-1|TRBV7-3|many
ASSPQPTVPLAF
>NA|TRBJ2-7|TRBV7-2|many
ASSSPGFSYEQY
>NA|TRBJ2-1|TRBV20-1|many
SASRGPIFDEQF
>NA|TRBJ2-6|TRBV7-9|many
ASSLEGTGANVLT
>NA|TRBJ1-1|TRBV30|many
AWSVGDMNTEAF